Following are 15 T cell receptor beta chains from one sample sequenced in a study of cytomegalovirus exposure and HLA in healthy donors. The PCR contained 60 Vbeta and 13 Jbeta primers. The assay was immunoSEQ multiplex PCR, and TCRdb's table has in-frame clones only and misses some. There are about 180,000 clones in the sample; around 80% occur only once, and approximately 0.69% lies in the top ten. The sample taken for sequencing was PBMCs. These receptors came from a middle-aged woman in good health and CMV-seronegative.

The chain joins TRBV2 to TRBJ2-7, with 15 bases fitting TRBD2. V lost 6 bases and J lost 0; bases outside the gene matches: 6. Germline CDR1 SNHLY, CDR2 FYNNEI. The CDR3 totals 17 residues. In nucleotides, the CDR3 is TGTGCCAGCAGGGGACTAGCGGGAGGACCGTACTCCTACGAGCAGTACTTC. This encodes CASRGLAGGPYSYEQYF.

As regards this clone: The junction shows a germline mismatch at one end, possibly a read error. The same CDR3 is also encoded by other DNA sequences in this sample. The V call is TRBV30, the J call TRBJ2-2, with 12 positions matching TRBD1. The CDR3 is made up of 19 amino acids. Germline V gene lookup returns CDR1 GTSNPN and CDR2 SVGIG (reference sequence). DNA of the CDR3: TGTGCTTGGACCATCTGGGACAGGGGGCGCCGAGGTGGGACCGGGGAGCTGTTTTTT. It specifies CAWTIWDRGRRGGTGELFF.

The chain has TRBV9 and TRBJ2-7; D is undetermined. Germline V CDR1 and CDR2: SGDLS, YYNGEE. V was trimmed by 0 bases and J by 0 bases, leaving 7 bases between them. There are 14 residues in the CDR3. The CDR3 here is CASSVGSRSYEQYF. The CDR3 nucleotides read TGTGCCAGCAGCGTAGGTTCCCGCTCCTACGAGCAGTACTTC.

V gene TRBV27 combines with J gene TRBJ2-7, with 8 bases matching TRBD2. The CDR3 sequence is 16 residues long. Germline V gene sequence: CDR1 MNHEY, CDR2 SMNVEV (reference sequence). V lost 5 bases, J lost 0 bases, and 9 bases stayed unmatched. The CDR3 coding sequence is TGTGCCAGCAGTCCCTCCCTAGCGGGCCGCTCCTACGAGCAGTACTTC. This sequence encodes CASSPSLAGRSYEQYF.

The CDR3 nucleotides are TGTGCCAGCCCAGCTAGGGGTGTAGCGGGGGAGACTAGCACAGATACGCAGTATTTT. This sequence encodes CASPARGVAGETSTDTQYF. The V gene is TRBV7-8, the J gene TRBJ2-3; 9 bases are a match to TRBD2. This CDR3 has 19 amino acids. CDR1 and CDR2 (germline): SGHVS, FQNEAQ. The V gene end was trimmed by 8 bases and the J gene end by 0 bases; junction bases not matched to a gene: 18.

The rearrangement joins TRBV27 to TRBJ2-7; TRBD1 is a possible D gene (6 bases). With 6 bases removed from V and 0 bases from J, the gap between germline ends came to 27 bases. The CDR3 contains 19 residues. Germline V lookup: CDR1 MNHEY, CDR2 SMNVEV (reference sequence). The CDR3 DNA sequence: TGTGCCAGCAGCCATTACCCCCACAGGGCCCGACCAAACTCCTACGAGCAGTACTTC. It translates to CASSHYPHRARPNSYEQYF.

This rearrangement joins TRBV6-4 to TRBJ2-5, with 8 bases matching TRBD1. TRBJ2-7 explains the end of the DNA better; the J call may be wrong. The length of the CDR3 is 13 residues. Per the germline V gene, CDR1 is MRHNA and CDR2 is SNTAGT. The CDR3 bases are TGTGCCAGCAGTGCGACAGGGGACTCCGAGCAGTACTTC. Its protein product is CASSATGDSEQYF.

The CDR3 spells CASSHDTGQPYNEQFF. CDR3 coding DNA: TGTGCCAGCAGCCATGACACAGGGCAACCCTACAATGAGCAGTTCTTC. The chain couples TRBV5-4 to TRBJ2-1; possible D gene TRBD1, 6 bases. Trimming removed 4 bases from V and 2 bases from J, with 16 bases in between. The CDR3 is 16 residues long. Per germline, CDR1 SGHNT and CDR2 YYREEE (reference sequence).

V is TRBV27 and J is TRBJ2-1, with D perhaps TRBD1 (5 bases). The CDR3 extends over 14 amino acids. The germline V and J ends were trimmed by 2 bases and 3 bases, with 8 bases remaining between them. Germline CDR1 and CDR2: MNHEY and SMNVEV (reference sequence). CDR3 residues: CASSLTDNYNEQFF. DNA of the CDR3: TGTGCCAGCAGTTTAACGGACAACTACAATGAGCAGTTCTTC.

V is TRBV19 and J is TRBJ2-1, with no clear D. The CDR3 is 12 amino acids. Trimming left V 11 bases short and J 0 bases short, with 8 bases between. Germline assignment: CDR1 LNHDA and CDR2 SQIVND (reference sequence). The CDR3 loop reads CAVPSSYNEQFF. The CDR3 DNA sequence: TGTGCCGTACCGAGCTCCTACAATGAGCAGTTCTTC.

V is TRBV12-5 and J is TRBJ2-7, with TRBD2 identical over 9 bases. V lost 8 bases to trimming and J lost 3 bases; unmatched junction nucleotides: 5. CDR1 LGHNT and CDR2 FRNRAP come from the germline V gene. The CDR3 is 13 residues long. CDR3 amino acids: CASQSGGYYEQYF. DNA for the CDR3: TGTGCTAGTCAAAGCGGGGGGTACTACGAGCAGTACTTC.

CDR3 region: CSVYPSGSRETQYF. The CDR3, as DNA: TGCAGCGTTTACCCTAGCGGGAGTCGGGAGACCCAGTACTTC. This rearrangement joins TRBV29-1 to TRBJ2-5; TRBD2 matches 10 bases. The CDR3 is 14 residues long. CDR1 is SQVTM, CDR2 ANQGSEA, per germline. Germline trimming cut 5 bases from V and 5 bases from J; bases unmatched to any gene: 8.

The rearrangement links TRBV9 to TRBJ2-1, with 10 bases fitting TRBD2. Losses at the gene ends were 4 bases for V and 8 bases for J; bases not matched to a gene: 15. Germline V gene lookup returns CDR1 SGDLS and CDR2 YYNGEE. The CDR3 length is 17 residues. CDR3 sequence reads: CASSIIPGLAQNDEQFF. As DNA, the CDR3 is TGTGCCAGCAGCATTATTCCGGGACTAGCGCAGAACGATGAGCAGTTCTTC.

The chain combines TRBV29-1 with TRBJ1-1; D is perhaps TRBD1 (6 bases). The germline V and J ends were trimmed by 5 bases and 0 bases, with 19 bases remaining between them. CDR1 is SQVTM, CDR2 ANQGSEA, per germline. The CDR3 runs to 16 residues. This CDR3 reads CSVPSRFRQVNTEAFF. CDR3 bases: TGCAGCGTTCCCTCGAGGTTTCGACAGGTGAACACTGAAGCTTTCTTT. The variable domain in full, completed from reference TRBV29-1 and TRBJ1-1, reads SAVISQKPSRDICQRGTSLTIQCQVDSQVTMMFWYRQQPGQSLTLIATANQGSEATYESGFVIDKFPISRPNLTFSTLTVSNMSPEDSSIYLCSVPSRFRQVNTEAFFGQGTRLTVV.

This chain joins TRBV28 and TRBJ1-1, with D possibly TRBD1 on 6 matching bases. CDR3 size: 15 residues. In germline, CDR1 is MDHEN, CDR2 SYDVKM. The ends were cut back, 7 bases at V and 1 base at J, with 16 bases in the middle. Here the CDR3 DNA reads TGTGCCAGCATCCCACAGGGATCGGGGAACACTGAAGCTTTCTTT. Residues: CASIPQGSGNTEAFF.